This paragraph covers one T cell receptor (beta chain) sequence. Its antigen is unknown. The repertoire came from unfractionated whole blood and reflected all unsorted peripheral T cells. The data stem from a study of HIV-infected patients and healthy controls. The study's findings and limits: HIV-infected repertoires had significantly higher mean Gini indices than controls, possibly reflecting oligoclonality.

CDR3 length: 15 amino acids. Germline CDR1 and CDR2: SNHLY and FYNNEI. Losses at the gene ends were 4 bases for V and 0 bases for J; bases not matched to a gene: 4. About 480 ng RNA was reverse transcribed with alpha and beta constant-region primers. Alpha and beta chain libraries were made separately by chain-specific third strand synthesis with multiplexing indices. Each CDR3 protein gets one entry after TCRdb re-called the 5' RACE reads with MiXCR. The repertoire holds 10,000 to 15,000 distinct CDR3 sequences, with about a tenth as singletons. The sequencing input was blood. This clonotype was sampled from an adult in good health. The chain couples TRBV2 to TRBJ2-7, with 9 bases matching TRBD1. The CDR3 is CASSAGTGSSYEQYF. The CDR3 DNA follows: TGTGCCAGCAGTGCCGGGACAGGGAGCTCCTACGAGCAGTACTTC.